This TCR beta chain is drawn from a study of T cells expressing NK-cell markers. Study overall: It was sorted CD3+CD56-NKG2C+, CD3+CD56+NKG2C- and CD3+CD56+NKG2C+ T cells that provided the TCR beta repertoires. Seven donors tested HCMV-seropositive and one tested seronegative among the eight sequenced.

The CDR3 is 14 amino acids. Scientists made TCR beta cDNA using 5'RACE template switching with UMIs. After re-calling the 5' RACE reads, TCRdb lists one entry per CDR3 protein, DNA absent. This table lists around 100,000 distinct CDR3 sequences. The sequencing input was blood T cells: a sorted CD56 or NKG2C T cell subset, CD4+ or CD8+ T cells, or bulk PBMC T cells (not recorded which). The receptor was isolated from a woman between 18 and 70 years old in good health. The chain joins TRBV12-3 or TRBV12-4 to TRBJ2-7; lacking DNA, the TRBD1 call made by TCRdb goes unchecked. CDR3 loop: CASSTTGEGYEQYF.